Listed below are T cell receptor beta chains from one sample, sequenced in a study of glioma-infiltrating T cells after dendritic cell vaccination. Assay used: immunoSEQ multiplex PCR; TCRdb lists only in-frame clones, some missing. The sample carries about 91,000 clones, approximately 80% recorded once. Sequenced here: blood, sampled after dendritic cell vaccination. These receptors came from a human donor with glioblastoma. Both conserved end residues are part of each CDR3. The D gene is left open where the match is weak. Clone size is not always given. Where it is, it says once, few, many or a class for expanded clones.

D	J	V	size	CDR3	DNA
.	TRBJ2-2	TRBV10-3	.	CAISRGGGSANTGELFF	TGTGCCATCAGTCGCGGAGGGGGCTCGGCGAACACCGGGGAGCTGTTTTTT
.	TRBJ2-1	TRBV6-5	few	CASSLANEQFF	TGTGCCAGCAGTTTAGCGAATGAGCAGTTCTTC
TRBD1	TRBJ2-5	TRBV2	.	CASRTGTGLETQYF	TGTGCCAGCAGGACAGGGACAGGGTTAGAGACCCAGTACTTC
.	TRBJ1-6	TRBV6-4	.	CASSDRGNSPLHF	TGTGCCAGCAGTGACAGGGGGAATTCACCCCTCCACTTT
.	TRBJ2-7	TRBV7-2	.	CASSLARENEQYF	TGTGCCAGCAGCTTAGCGAGAGAAAACGAGCAGTACTTC
.	TRBJ2-2	TRBV6-5	.	CASSYSQDGELFF	TGTGCCAGCAGTTACTCGCAGGACGGGGAGCTGTTTTTT
.	TRBJ1-5	TRBV2	.	CASSEAQGWQPQHF	TGTGCCAGCAGTGAGGCACAGGGATGGCAGCCCCAGCATTTT
.	TRBJ1-2	TRBV6-1	.	CASSDRPYYGYTF	TGTGCCAGCAGTGACAGGCCCTACTATGGCTACACCTTC
.	TRBJ1-2	TRBV7-9	.	CASSFEQVSYGYTF	TGTGCCAGCAGCTTTGAACAGGTCTCCTATGGCTACACCTTC
.	TRBJ1-4	TRBV19	.	CASSATGSGTNEKLFF	TGTGCCAGTAGTGCCACTGGATCGGGAACTAATGAAAAACTGTTTTTT
.	TRBJ1-1	TRBV5-4	.	CASSYGTSPPPEAFF	TGTGCCAGCAGCTACGGGACATCTCCACCCCCTGAAGCTTTCTTT
.	TRBJ2-7	TRBV27	.	CASSLRSYEQYF	TGTGCCAGCAGTTTAAGGAGCTACGAGCAGTACTTC
.	TRBJ1-3	TRBV6-5	.	CASSYATRGGNTIYF	TGTGCCAGCAGTTACGCGACTAGGGGCGGAAACACCATATATTTT
.	TRBJ2-2	TRBV5-1	.	CASSLATQQQGSGELFF	TGCGCCAGCAGCTTGGCCACACAACAACAGGGTAGCGGGGAGCTGTTTTTT
TRBD2	TRBJ2-1	TRBV5-4	.	CASSLNPGGNEQFF	TGTGCCAGCAGCTTGAACCCGGGAGGCAATGAGCAGTTCTTC
TRBD1	TRBJ2-1	TRBV6-5	.	CASSLGQGEYNEQFF	TGTGCCAGCAGCCTCGGACAGGGTGAATACAATGAGCAGTTCTTC